Detailed here is one T cell receptor beta chain. The CDR3 goes on 3 residues after the read ends, and that part is filled in from the germline J gene. Libraries were prepared by immunoSEQ multiplex PCR; TCRdb keeps only in-frame clonotypes and omits some of them. Its clone listing holds about 14,000 clones. This sample was included in a study of T cells in women clearing cervical HPV infection. Germline assignment: CDR1 GTSNPN and CDR2 SVGIG (reference sequence). CDR3 length: 11 amino acids. Sequencing used blood buffy coat. The chain couples TRBV30 to TRBJ1-4, with D hard to call. This sequence originates from a woman aged 18 to 69 with a cervical HPV16 infection that either progressed to CIN3+ or cleared (not recorded which). This chain's CDR3 is CAWRANSPLFF. Partial CDR3 DNA: TGTGCCTGGAGGGCCAATTCACCA.